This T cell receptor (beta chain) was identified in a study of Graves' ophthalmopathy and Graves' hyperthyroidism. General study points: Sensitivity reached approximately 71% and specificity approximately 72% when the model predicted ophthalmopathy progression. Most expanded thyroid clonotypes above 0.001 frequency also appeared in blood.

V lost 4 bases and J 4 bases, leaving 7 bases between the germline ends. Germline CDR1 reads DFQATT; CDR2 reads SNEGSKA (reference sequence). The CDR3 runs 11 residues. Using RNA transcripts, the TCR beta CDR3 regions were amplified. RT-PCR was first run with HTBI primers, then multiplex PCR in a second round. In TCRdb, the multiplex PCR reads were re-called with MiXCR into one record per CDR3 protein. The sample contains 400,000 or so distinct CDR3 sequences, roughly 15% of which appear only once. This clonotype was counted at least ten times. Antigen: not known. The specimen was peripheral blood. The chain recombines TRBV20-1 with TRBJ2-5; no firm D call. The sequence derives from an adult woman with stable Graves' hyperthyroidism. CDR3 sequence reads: CSATAPETQYF. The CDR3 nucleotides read TGCAGTGCTACAGCCCCAGAGACCCAGTACTTC.